Given below is one T cell receptor beta chain in context. Its antigen is still unknown. The CDR3 covers 15 residues. J gave up 5 bases and V 0 bases, and 6 bases lay outside the gene matches. Germline values: CDR1 SGHKS, CDR2 YYEKEE (reference sequence). Cultured CD4+ T cells had their DNA profiled by the Oncomine TCR Beta short-read assay. MiXCR was run by TCRdb on the PCR reads, yielding one entry per CDR3 protein. The table lists some 14,000 distinct CDR3 sequences, nearly 60% of them singletons. The sample originates from a study of vaccination and CD4 T cells after COVID-19. Study-wide background: The convalescents were made up of six males and four females, two of whom were Hispanic. Overlapping spike pools from SARS-CoV-2 and HCoV-NL63, HCoV-OC43 and HCoV-229E served as culture stimuli.

The treatment denotes: 10-day PBMC culture with coronavirus spike peptide pools or control peptides (ViraFEST assay). ViraFEST enlarged antigen-specific T cell populations with peptide pools and afterwards sequenced TCRs. Study-wide points: Among convalescent patients, a median roughly 88% of reactive clones emerged only after vaccination.

The genes are TRBV5-5 and TRBJ2-5, with 8 bases fitting TRBD1. This TCR was sampled from a human donor with COVID-19. Sample: cultured CD4+ T cells from blood, taken after SARS-CoV-2 vaccination. This CDR3 reads CASSLVPGGGETQYF. As DNA, the CDR3 is TGTGCCAGCAGCTTGGTCCCAGGGGGCGGGGAGACCCAGTACTTC.